Below, 23 T cell receptor beta chains from the same sample are listed, as sequenced in a study of cytomegalovirus exposure and HLA in healthy donors. The primer mix had 60 Vbeta and 13 Jbeta primers. Produced via immunoSEQ multiplex PCR; TCRdb's table is partial and in-frame only. The sample gives over 110,000 clones, 78% of which show up once; around 3.2% is in the top ten. Sample: PBMCs. The origin of the receptors is a female donor in good health and CMV-seronegative.

V usage is TRBV28 and J usage is TRBJ2-6; the match to TRBD1 covers 7 bases. The CDR3 consists of 17 residues. V shed 5 bases, J shed 0 bases, and the junction held 7 bases outside the gene matches. Germline-derived CDR1 and CDR2 are MDHEN and SYDVKM. The CDR3 reads CASSRTGFSSGANVLTF. The CDR3 region has the DNA TGTGCCAGCAGTAGGACAGGTTTTTCCTCTGGGGCCAACGTCCTGACTTTC.

The chain joins TRBV5-1 to TRBJ2-2, with D possibly matching TRBD1 (5 bases). From germline, CDR1 is SGHRS and CDR2 YFSETQ. The CDR3 is made up of 15 amino acids. V lost 7 bases to trimming and J lost 0 bases, with 13 bases between them. CDR3 nucleotide sequence: TGCGCCAGCGCCCTAGGGGTTGCGAACACCGGGGAGCTGTTTTTT. Amino acids: CASALGVANTGELFF.

The CDR3 nucleotides are TGTGCCAGCAACGACCGAAACAGCATGAACACTGAAGCTTTCTTT. It yields the protein CASNDRNSMNTEAFF. V and J are TRBV2 and TRBJ1-1, with unresolved D. V was cut by 7 bases and J by 0 bases, with 15 bases left in between. Germline assignment: CDR1 SNHLY and CDR2 FYNNEI. The CDR3 extends over 15 amino acids.

The rearrangement links TRBV5-1 to TRBJ1-2; the match to TRBD1 covers 12 bases. The CDR3 loop spans 15 amino acids. V lost 0 bases, J lost 7 bases, and 4 bases stayed unmatched. The V gene's germline CDR1 is SGHRS and CDR2 YFSETQ. In DNA form, the CDR3 reads TGCGCCAGCAGCTTGGAGGGACAGGGGGCAGGTGGCTACACCTTC. It codes for CASSLEGQGAGGYTF.

The gene calls are TRBV5-5 and TRBJ1-4, with D possibly matching TRBD1 (6 bases). V was trimmed by 6 bases and J by 2 bases, leaving 17 bases between them. The CDR3 sequence is 16 residues long. CDR1 is SGHKS, CDR2 YYEKEE, per germline (reference sequence). CDR3 amino acids: CASKLEGGPTNEKLFF. Written as DNA, the CDR3 is TGTGCCAGCAAACTCGAGGGGGGGCCCACTAATGAAAAACTGTTTTTT.

This clone showed up just once. The rearrangement joins TRBV4-1 to TRBJ2-5, with a weak D call TRBD1 (6 bases). The J call is doubtful: the DNA matches TRBJ2-7 better. Per germline, CDR1 MGHRA and CDR2 YSYEKL. The CDR3 length is 15 residues. This CDR3 reads CASSQKAGVPYEQYF. CDR3 in DNA: TGCGCCAGCAGCCAAAAAGCAGGGGTGCCCTACGAGCAGTACTTC.

This chain joins TRBV18 and TRBJ1-3, with D perhaps TRBD1 (6 bases). Germline loops: CDR1 KGHSH, CDR2 LQKENI. This CDR3 region has 20 residues. V was clipped by 5 bases and J by 0 bases, with 26 bases between them. The CDR3 is CASSSRGAPSKTHSGNTIYF. CDR3 in DNA: TGTGCCAGCTCATCCAGGGGCGCACCGTCTAAGACCCACTCTGGAAACACCATATATTTT.

This rearrangement joins TRBV28 to TRBJ2-5; TRBD1 might be the D (6 bases). The CDR3 consists of 13 residues. V was trimmed by 5 bases and J by 7 bases, leaving 14 bases between them. CDR1 and CDR2 (germline): MDHEN, SYDVKM. Here the CDR3 DNA reads TGTGCCAGCAGTCGGACAGTTGAGAGGACCCAGTACTTC. It translates to CASSRTVERTQYF.

V usage is TRBV9 and J usage is TRBJ2-1; a possible D gene is TRBD2 (6 bases). V dropped 0 bases and J dropped 6 bases, with 13 bases sitting between them. CDR1 and CDR2 from the germline V gene are SGDLS and YYNGEE. CDR3 length: 15 residues. CDR3 sequence reads: CASSVDGSFRNEQFF. The CDR3 nucleotides are TGTGCCAGCAGCGTAGACGGGAGTTTTCGCAATGAGCAGTTCTTC.

This chain links TRBV30 with TRBJ1-3; D is ambiguous. Germline V CDR1 and CDR2: GTSNPN, SVGIG (reference sequence). The ends were cut back, 2 bases at V and 0 bases at J, with 11 bases in the middle. CDR3 length: 15 amino acids. The CDR3, as DNA: TGTGCCTGGAGTCGGGGAGTAGTCTCTGGAAACACCATATATTTT. Translated, it gives CAWSRGVVSGNTIYF. The whole variable domain, remainder taken from reference TRBV30 and TRBJ1-3, is SQTIHQWPATLVQPVGSPLSLECTVEGTSNPNLYWYRQAAGRGLQLLFYSVGIGQISSEVPQNLSASRPQDRQFILSSKKLLLSDSGFYLCAWSRGVVSGNTIYFGEGSWLTVV.

The chain is built from TRBV27 and TRBJ1-3; D gene uncertain. The V gene's germline CDR1 is MNHEY and CDR2 SMNVEV (reference sequence). Between the trimmed V and J ends, which lost 6 bases and 0 bases, there was a span of 12 bases. The CDR3 is 15 residues long. CDR3 sequence reads: CASSKEATSGNTIYF. The DNA for the CDR3 is TGTGCCAGCAGCAAAGAAGCCACCTCTGGAAACACCATATATTTT.

This clone has only a few counts. The rearrangement links TRBV14 to TRBJ1-4; no firm D call. The ends were cut back, 0 bases at V and 3 bases at J, with 11 bases in the middle. The V gene's germline CDR1 is SGHDN and CDR2 FVKESK. The CDR3 sequence is 16 residues long. The CDR3 spells CASSQDMQSANEKLFF. In DNA, the CDR3 is TGTGCCAGCAGCCAAGATATGCAGTCTGCTAATGAAAAACTGTTTTTT.

The chain employs TRBV11-2 and TRBJ2-2; TRBD1 agrees at 10 bases. J lost 5 bases, V lost 1 base, and 1 base had no gene match. The CDR3 contains 15 residues. Looked up from germline, CDR1 is SGHAT and CDR2 is FQNNGV. The CDR3 here is CASSLGGQGTGELFF. CDR3 nucleotide sequence: TGTGCCAGCAGCTTAGGGGGACAGGGGACCGGGGAGCTGTTTTTT. The whole variable domain, remainder taken from reference TRBV11-2 and TRBJ2-2, is EAGVAQSPRYKIIEKRQSVAFWCNPISGHATLYWYQQILGQGPKLLIQFQNNGVVDDSQLPKDRFSAERLKGVDSTLKIQPAKLEDSAVYLCASSLGGQGTGELFFGEGSRLTVL.

In its sample, this clone was seen a few times. The V call is TRBV6-6, the J call TRBJ1-4; D uncertain. Germline CDR1 is MNHNY and CDR2 is SVGAGI (reference sequence). With 8 bases removed from V and 4 bases from J, the gap between germline ends came to 8 bases. The CDR3 has 12 amino acids. Written as DNA, the CDR3 is TGTGCCAGCGCGGCAGTTAATGAAAAACTGTTTTTT. This sequence encodes CASAAVNEKLFF.

The chain combines TRBV19 with TRBJ2-7; D might be TRBD1 (5 bases). V was clipped by 6 bases and J by 5 bases, with 14 bases between them. This CDR3 contains 13 residues. The germline CDR1 and CDR2 sequences are LNHDA and SQIVND (reference sequence). CDR3 sequence: CASRGQGVNEQYF. In DNA form, the CDR3 reads TGTGCCAGTAGAGGGCAGGGTGTCAACGAGCAGTACTTC. Looking up the rest from reference TRBV19 and TRBJ2-7 gives the full variable domain: DGGITQSPKYLFRKEGQNVTLSCEQNLNHDAMYWYRQDPGQGLRLIYYSQIVNDFQKGDIAEGYSVSREKKESFPLTVTSAQKNPTAFYLCASRGQGVNEQYFGPGTRLTVT.

This sequence joins TRBV10-2 and TRBJ2-3; possible D gene TRBD1, 5 bases. CDR1 is WSHSY, CDR2 SAAADI, per germline. Trimming pared 4 bases from V and 4 bases from J, leaving 15 bases between. This CDR3 spans 15 amino acids. The CDR3 nucleotides are TGCGCCAGCAGTGGGCCCAGGGTACTTGCAGATACGCAGTATTTT. As protein: CASSGPRVLADTQYF.

CDR3 sequence (DNA): TGTGCCAGCAGCTCTGGACTAGCGGGGTTGTCAGATACGCAGTATTTT. This translates into CASSSGLAGLSDTQYF. This chain uses TRBV5-4 with TRBJ2-3, with 12 bases fitting TRBD2. Germline assignment: CDR1 SGHNT and CDR2 YYREEE (reference sequence). This CDR3 comprises 16 residues. V shed 3 bases and J 4 bases; nucleotides not matched to a gene: 6.

V gene TRBV30 combines with J gene TRBJ1-2, with D perhaps TRBD1 (5 bases). The CDR3 loop spans 14 amino acids. V was trimmed by 3 bases and J by 5 bases, leaving 16 bases between them. The germline V gene has CDR1 GTSNPN and CDR2 SVGIG (reference sequence). CDR3 sequence (DNA): TGTGCCTGGAGACCCAGTGGGGGAGGTTATGGCTACACCTTC. Its protein product is CAWRPSGGGYGYTF.

The rearrangement joins TRBV5-4 to TRBJ1-1, with D possibly TRBD1 on 6 matching bases. Trimming pared 4 bases from V and 2 bases from J, leaving 15 bases between. The CDR3 loop spans 15 amino acids. The germline V gene encodes CDR1 SGHNT and CDR2 YYREEE (reference sequence). In DNA, the CDR3 is TGTGCCAGCAGCCCGACCAGGGGTGGAAACACTGAAGCTTTCTTT. Its translation is CASSPTRGGNTEAFF.

The rearrangement uses TRBV6-5 and TRBJ2-7; TRBD1 agrees at 8 bases. CDR3 size: 15 residues. V was pared by 1 base and J by 6 bases, with 8 bases of the junction left unmatched. CDR1 and CDR2 (germline): MNHEY, SVGAGI. The CDR3: CASSYFSADRGEQYF. CDR3 coding DNA: TGTGCCAGCAGTTACTTCTCAGCCGACAGGGGCGAGCAGTACTTC.

This chain connects TRBV5-1 to TRBJ2-1; 10 bases line up with TRBD2. Germline V gene lookup returns CDR1 SGHRS and CDR2 YFSETQ. This CDR3 has 15 residues. Trimming cost V 0 bases and J 10 bases; bases outside gene matches: 7. The CDR3 nucleotides are TGCGCCAGCAGCTTGGCCAGCGGGAGGGGAGAGGAGCAGTTCTTC. Amino acids: CASSLASGRGEEQFF. Combining the CDR3 with reference TRBV5-1 and TRBJ2-1 gives the whole variable domain KAGVTQTPRYLIKTRGQQVTLSCSPISGHRSVSWYQQTPGQGLQFLFEYFSETQRNKGNFPGRFSGRQFSNSRSEMNVSTLELGDSALYLCASSLASGRGEEQFFGPGTRLTVL.

J is TRBJ2-1 and V is TRBV9, with a tentative D call TRBD2 (5 bases). There are 17 residues in the CDR3. The V and J ends lost 4 bases and 2 bases respectively, with 19 bases between them. CDR1 is SGDLS and CDR2 is YYNGEE in the germline V gene. The CDR3 protein is CASSKSGKRLTYNEQFF. In DNA form, the CDR3 reads TGTGCCAGCAGCAAAAGCGGCAAGCGCTTGACCTACAATGAGCAGTTCTTC.

This clone has a handful of counts. The chain employs TRBV4-1 and TRBJ1-4; 10 nucleotides align to TRBD1. Trimming took 4 bases from V and 6 from J; bases not matched to a gene: 5. CDR3 size: 15 residues. Germline CDR1 and CDR2: MGHRA and YSYEKL. Here the CDR3 DNA reads TGCGCCAGCAGCCGGGACAGGGGAAGAGATGAAAAACTGTTTTTT. It is translated as CASSRDRGRDEKLFF.